This entry concerns a single TCR beta chain. As yet, its antigen is unknown. The germline CDR1 and CDR2 sequences are SGHRS and YFSETQ. The CDR3 runs 14 residues. The V end was cut by 2 bases, the J end by 2 bases, with 11 bases between. This record comes from a study of cytomegalovirus exposure and HLA in healthy donors. Use of 60 Vbeta and 13 Jbeta primers characterized the PCR. Sequencing was performed with immunoSEQ multiplex PCR; in TCRdb, only in-frame clones are kept and a portion is missing. The sample has around 80,000 clones; 62% are singletons. Study results and limitations: There were some public TCRs occurring in many donors, but most TCR sequences were rare.

What was sequenced was PBMCs. The sequence derives from a male donor in good health and CMV-seropositive. The V call is TRBV5-1, the J call TRBJ2-7; a weak D match, TRBD1 (5 bases). The CDR3 region has the DNA TGCGCCAGCAGCTTTGGCAGGGCTACCTACGAGCAGTACTTC. Translated, it gives CASSFGRATYEQYF.